The 14 T cell receptor beta chains below come from one sample, sequenced in a study of CD8+CD57+ T cells in acquired aplastic anemia. All patients picked for sequencing had shown, by flow cytometry, an expansion of CD8+CD57+ cells. CDR3 and TCR beta VDJ profiling relied on a genomic DNA template. Each CDR3 protein is one row after TCRdb ran MiXCR on the reads. The sample contains 150,000 to 170,000 distinct CDR3 sequences, 52% of which appear only once. Sequenced input: sorted CD4+, CD8+, or CD8+CD57+ T cells (not recorded which) from PBMCs. These receptors were obtained from a human donor with aplastic anemia.

Regarding this clonotype: A much more abundant neighbour one base away suggests this may be a read error. The chain joins TRBV20-1 to TRBJ2-1; the D is unclear. Germline V gene data show CDR1 as DFQATT and CDR2 as SNEGSKA (reference sequence). This CDR3 is built from 15 residues. The CDR3 nucleotides read TGCAGTGCCGCCACCCCGGCGGTCTCCTACGATGAGCAGTTCTTC. It encodes CSAATPAVSYDEQFF.

The chain employs TRBV6-1 and TRBJ1-5, with TRBD1 as a possible D gene (5 bases). Germline CDR1 reads MNHNS; CDR2 reads SASEGT. V lost 9 bases, J lost 0 bases, and 12 bases lay in between. The CDR3 spans 14 residues. The CDR3 coding sequence is TGTGCCAGTCAGGGTCCTCATAGCAATCAGCCCCAGCATTTT. Protein sequence: CASQGPHSNQPQHF.

V is TRBV25-1 and J is TRBJ1-2; D ambiguous. The CDR3 is made up of 16 amino acids. Germline lookup yields CDR1 MGHDK and CDR2 SYGVNS. Trimming left V 2 bases short and J 7 bases short, with 20 bases between. CDR3 DNA sequence: TGTGCCAGCAGTGAACCGTCGTGGCCCACCCGAGGTGGCTACACCTTC. It codes for CASSEPSWPTRGGYTF.

In its sample, this clonotype was seen many times. The chain is built from TRBV6-2 or TRBV6-3 and TRBJ1-6; 7 positions agree with TRBD1. There are 14 residues in the CDR3. The germline V gene encodes CDR1 MNHEY and CDR2 SVGEGT. J was trimmed by 9 bases and V by 5 bases; bases with no gene match: 7. The CDR3 DNA reads TGTGCCAGCAGTCGCCGACAGGGAAGTTCACCCCTCCACTTT. This sequence encodes CASSRRQGSSPLHF.

This chain connects TRBV7-9 to TRBJ2-7; the match to TRBD1 covers 9 bases. CDR3 size: 15 residues. Losses at the gene ends were 1 base for V and 0 bases for J; bases not matched to a gene: 1. CDR1 is SEHNR and CDR2 is FQNEAQ in the germline V gene (reference sequence). CDR3 region: CASSLGGQGSYEQYF. CDR3 DNA: TGTGCCAGCAGCTTAGGGGGACAGGGCTCCTACGAGCAGTACTTC.

This clonotype came up many times. The chain couples TRBV7-8 to TRBJ2-5; D ambiguous. V dropped 2 bases and J dropped 1 base, with 11 bases sitting between them. Germline CDR1 and CDR2: SGHVS and FQNEAQ. The CDR3 has 15 residues. CDR3 DNA sequence: TGTGCCAGCAGCTTATCACAGATTTTCCAAGAGACCCAGTACTTC. This sequence encodes CASSLSQIFQETQYF.

The rearrangement joins TRBV5-1 to TRBJ1-6; 12 nucleotides match TRBD1. From germline, CDR1 is SGHRS and CDR2 YFSETQ. The CDR3 contains 16 residues. J was trimmed by 7 bases and V by 4 bases; bases with no gene match: 6. The DNA for the CDR3 is TGCGCCAGCAGCATCGGGACAGGGGGCGAAAATTCACCCCTCCACTTT. Residues: CASSIGTGGENSPLHF.

This clonotype was recorded only once. The V and J genes are TRBV7-2 and TRBJ1-1, with D unresolved. Trimming shortened V by 0 bases and J by 6 bases, and 11 bases separated the two germline ends. Germline V gene data show CDR1 as SGHTA and CDR2 as FQGNSA. CDR3 length: 14 residues. This CDR3 reads CASSLAGIGSEAFF. The CDR3 DNA sequence: TGTGCCAGCAGCTTAGCTGGAATCGGGTCTGAAGCTTTCTTT.

In this sample, this clonotype turned up many times. The rearrangement joins TRBV19 to TRBJ2-7, with TRBD1 identical over 8 bases. Germline CDR1 is LNHDA and CDR2 is SQIVND (reference sequence). Trimming took 6 bases from V and 4 from J; bases not matched to a gene: 8. The CDR3 contains 14 residues. The CDR3 protein is CASSPGTGTYEQYF. CDR3 in DNA: TGTGCCAGTAGCCCCGGGACAGGTACTTACGAGCAGTACTTC.

The gene calls are TRBV11-1 and TRBJ2-3; D is ambiguous. Germline CDR1 SGHAT, CDR2 FQDESV (reference sequence). V gave up 5 bases and J gave up 0 bases, with 12 bases separating them. The CDR3 sequence is 15 residues long. The CDR3 spells CASSPLVGSTDTQYF. The CDR3 coding sequence is TGTGCCAGCAGCCCCCTAGTGGGCAGCACAGATACGCAGTATTTT.

The gene calls are TRBV15 and TRBJ2-1; TRBD1 is a possible D gene (6 bases). V shed 3 bases and J shed 7 bases, with 16 bases lying between them. Per germline, CDR1 LNHNV and CDR2 YYDKDF (reference sequence). The CDR3 has 15 amino acids. CDR3 coding DNA: TGTGCCACCAGCAGTCCACCTACAGGGTATAATGAGCAGTTCTTC. This encodes CATSSPPTGYNEQFF.

This clonotype was observed many times. J is TRBJ2-5 and V is TRBV7-9; D may match TRBD1 or TRBD2 (5 bases each). The CDR3 totals 14 residues. Germline CDR1 and CDR2: SEHNR and FQNEAQ (reference sequence). Between the trimmed V and J ends, which lost 5 bases and 5 bases, there was a span of 15 bases. CDR3 DNA: TGTGCCAGCAGCAGTACGGGGCCTGGCGAGACCCAGTACTTC. This gives the protein CASSSTGPGETQYF. Filled out from reference TRBV7-9 and TRBJ2-5, the complete variable domain reads DTGVSQNPRHKITKRGQNVTFRCDPISEHNRLYWYRQTLGQGPEFLTYFQNEAQLEKSRLLSDRFSAERPKGSFSTLEIQRTEQGDSAMYLCASSSTGPGETQYFGPGTRLLVL.

In its sample, this clonotype was seen a few times. CDR3 coding DNA: TGCGCCAGCAGCTACCGGGACACCTTCCCTCAGGAGCAGTACTTC. Translated, it gives CASSYRDTFPQEQYF. The chain recombines TRBV5-1 with TRBJ2-7, with TRBD1 as a possible D gene (6 bases). Germline-derived CDR1 and CDR2 are SGHRS and YFSETQ. The CDR3 sequence is 15 residues long. The V end was cut by 3 bases, the J end by 7 bases, with 20 bases between.

The rearrangement uses TRBV24-1 and TRBJ2-3; no clear D gene. The length of the CDR3 is 17 residues. Trimming shortened V by 1 base and J by 5 bases, and 18 bases separated the two germline ends. Per the germline V gene, CDR1 is KGHDR and CDR2 is SFDVKD. In nucleotides, the CDR3 is TGTGCCACCAGTGATTTCGGTCCAGGCTCCGCCGTAGATACGCAGTATTTT. Translation gives CATSDFGPGSAVDTQYF.